These 5 T cell receptor beta chains came from one sample sequenced in a study of Tregs in tolerant kidney transplant recipients. Method: immunoSEQ multiplex PCR; TCRdb's copy keeps in-frame clones and lacks some. The sample yields tens of thousands of clones, of which the top ten take up approximately 0.81%. Here the sequenced sample was CD4+ T cells from blood, taken before the transplant. Receptors originate from a human donor who received a combined kidney and bone marrow transplant.

Concerning this clone itself: The sequence runs out 3 residues before the end of the CDR3; the remainder is reconstructed from the germline J gene. This chain connects TRBV2 to TRBJ1-1; D is perhaps TRBD1 (5 bases). The CDR3 has 13 amino acids. The V end was cut by 6 bases, the J end by 6 bases, with 14 bases between. Germline assignment: CDR1 SNHLY and CDR2 FYNNEI. The CDR3 loop is CASRQLGGAEAFF. CDR3 bases read: TGTGCCAGCAGGCAATTGGGGGGGGCTGAA.

As to this clone: The read ends 3 residues before the CDR3 terminus; that terminus is restored from the germline J gene. V is TRBV13 and J is TRBJ1-1, with 7 bases matching TRBD1. The CDR3 sequence is 17 residues long. Germline CDR1 and CDR2: PRHDT and FYEKMQ (reference sequence). With 3 bases clipped from V and 3 bases from J, the junction kept 13 bases outside the gene matches. The chain's CDR3 is CASSLMPSGRGHTEAFF. CDR3 DNA (partial): TGTGCCAGCAGCTTGATGCCTTCGGGGAGGGGGCACACTGAA.

About this clone: The observed sequence ends 3 residues before the CDR3 terminus, with the missing tail filled in from the germline J gene. The gene calls are TRBV7-8 and TRBJ1-2; D is perhaps TRBD1 (6 bases). This CDR3 comprises 15 residues. Trimming pared 3 bases from V and 0 bases from J, leaving 11 bases between. The germline gives CDR1 SGHVS, CDR2 FQNEAQ. This chain's CDR3 is CASSFRGGTNYGYTF. The CDR3 DNA, read in part, is TGTGCCAGCAGCTTCAGGGGCGGAACTAACTATGGC. Looking up the rest from reference TRBV7-8 and TRBJ1-2 gives the full variable domain: GAGVSQSPRYKVAKRGQDVALRCDPISGHVSLFWYQQALGQGPEFLTYFQNEAQLDKSGLPSDRFFAERPEGSVSTLKIQRTQQEDSAVYLCASSFRGGTNYGYTFGSGTRLTVV.

A note on this clone: The CDR3 extends 3 residues past the end of the read, so its final part is completed from the germline J gene. This chain links TRBV18 with TRBJ2-7; no definite D call. The CDR3 contains 14 residues. Germline loops: CDR1 KGHSH, CDR2 LQKENI. The V end was cut by 2 bases, the J end by 2 bases, with 10 bases between. The CDR3 loop reads CASSPLPTTYEQYF. Partial CDR3 DNA: TGTGCCAGCTCACCATTGCCCACAACCTACGAG.

A remark on this clone: The sequenced fragment ends 3 residues before the CDR3 boundary, so the rest is inferred from the germline J gene. This chain joins TRBV7-6 and TRBJ2-2, with TRBD1 as a possible D gene (5 bases). The CDR3 is 14 residues long. CDR1 is SGHVS, CDR2 FNYEAQ, per germline. V was cut by 0 bases and J by 4 bases, with 6 bases left in between. The CDR3 sequence is CASSLAQGTGELFF. The covered CDR3 bases are TGTGCCAGCAGCTTAGCGCAGGGCACCGGGGAG.